The 24 T cell receptor beta chains below come from one sample, sequenced in a study of spatial heterogeneity in lung cancer. Time point described: sample taken at primary tumor resection. Sequencing covered unsorted whole RNA taken from tumor, nontumor lung or frozen PBMC. MiXCR, run by TCRdb on the 5' RACE reads, gives a single entry per CDR3 protein. The sample comprises about 7,500 distinct CDR3 sequences, less than 20% of which are singletons, and roughly 18% rests with the top ten. The starting material was PBMCs, obtained at surgery. The source of these receptors is a female donor with early-stage non-small cell lung cancer.

In this sample, this clonotype turned up a few times. The rearrangement uses TRBV11-2 and TRBJ1-5, with D possibly TRBD1 on 5 matching bases. V was trimmed by 0 bases and J by 7 bases, leaving 7 bases between them. This CDR3 comprises 13 residues. CDR1 SGHAT and CDR2 FQNNGV come from the germline V gene. CDR3 DNA: TGTGCCAGCAGCTTAGATCGGGACCAGCCCCAGCATTTT. Translation: CASSLDRDQPQHF.

The chain couples TRBV10-3 to TRBJ1-1; 7 bases fit TRBD1. V lost 9 bases, J lost 4 bases, and 8 bases stayed unmatched. Per germline, CDR1 ENHRY and CDR2 SYGVKD. CDR3 size: 13 residues. The CDR3 nucleotides read TGTGCCATAAATCGAGGGGGCGGCACTGAAGCTTTCTTT. This gives the protein CAINRGGGTEAFF.

This clonotype has ten or more counts. The rearrangement links TRBV20-1 to TRBJ2-5, with 11 bases identical to TRBD2. This CDR3 is 13 amino acids long. Germline V lookup: CDR1 DFQATT, CDR2 SNEGSKA (reference sequence). V was clipped by 6 bases and J by 2 bases; unmatched bases: 2. CDR3 loop: CSASSGGQETQYF. The CDR3 bases are TGCAGTGCCTCTAGCGGGGGGCAAGAGACCCAGTACTTC.

This clonotype was recorded many times. The rearrangement joins TRBV12-5 to TRBJ2-3; D is unresolved. Trimming shortened V by 5 bases and J by 1 base, and 10 bases separated the two germline ends. This CDR3 spans 14 amino acids. CDR1 and CDR2 (germline): LGHNT, FRNRAP. CDR3 in amino acids: CASGPSLGTDTQYF. DNA for the CDR3: TGTGCTAGTGGTCCCTCATTGGGCACAGATACGCAGTATTTT. The complete variable domain, with remaining parts taken from reference TRBV12-5 and TRBJ2-3, reads DARVTQTPRHKVTEMGQEVTMRCQPILGHNTVFWYRQTMMQGLELLAYFRNRAPLDDSGMPKDRFSAEMPDATLATLKIQPSEPRDSAVYFCASGPSLGTDTQYFGPGTRLTVL.

This clonotype was seen a handful of times. This CDR3 is CASSSSSGGKTQYF. The CDR3 nucleotides read TGTGCCAGCAGCTCCTCTAGCGGCGGGAAGACCCAGTACTTC. The chain couples TRBV11-2 to TRBJ2-5, with 7 bases that match TRBD2. The trim removed 4 bases at V and 6 bases at J, leaving 8 bases unmatched. This CDR3 has 14 residues. Germline CDR1 and CDR2: SGHAT and FQNNGV. Filled out from reference TRBV11-2 and TRBJ2-5, the complete variable domain reads EAGVAQSPRYKIIEKRQSVAFWCNPISGHATLYWYQQILGQGPKLLIQFQNNGVVDDSQLPKDRFSAERLKGVDSTLKIQPAKLEDSAVYLCASSSSSGGKTQYFGPGTRLLVL.

By frequency in the sample, this clonotype is medium-sized. The chain recombines TRBV19 with TRBJ1-5; possibly TRBD1 for D (5 bases). The CDR3 consists of 14 residues. Trimming shortened V by 7 bases and J by 2 bases, and 12 bases separated the two germline ends. The germline gives CDR1 LNHDA, CDR2 SQIVND (reference sequence). CDR3 protein: CASTWPGGNQPQHF. Written as DNA, the CDR3 is TGTGCCAGTACTTGGCCGGGGGGCAATCAGCCCCAGCATTTT.

The chain recombines TRBV7-9 with TRBJ1-6, with D uncertain. V lost 2 bases to trimming and J lost 7 bases, with 6 bases between them. This CDR3 has 13 amino acids. The germline V gene encodes CDR1 SEHNR and CDR2 FQNEAQ (reference sequence). The CDR3 reads CASSLSGNSPLHF. Here the CDR3 DNA reads TGTGCCAGCAGCTTATCCGGGAATTCACCCCTCCACTTT.

This clonotype came up many times. This sequence joins TRBV11-2 and TRBJ1-1, with D possibly TRBD1 on 6 matching bases. This CDR3 region has 13 residues. The ends were cut back, 6 bases at V and 11 bases at J, with 19 bases in the middle. Germline V gene sequence: CDR1 SGHAT, CDR2 FQNNGV. CDR3 nucleotides: TGTGCCAGCAGAAACATTACAGGGAGAGTTGCTTTCTTT. It codes for CASRNITGRVAFF.

Judged by abundance, this clonotype is medium-sized. The chain links TRBV12-3 or TRBV12-4 to TRBJ1-1; D might be TRBD1 (5 bases). The V end lost 6 bases, the J end lost 5 bases, and 13 bases lay between the germline ends. The CDR3 consists of 13 residues. This CDR3 reads CASRLPPGTEAFF. As DNA, the CDR3 is TGTGCCAGCAGATTACCGCCAGGGACTGAAGCTTTCTTT.

By sample fraction, this clonotype is medium-sized (0.01 to 0.1%). The rearrangement joins TRBV6-6 to TRBJ1-6, with a tentative D call TRBD1 (6 bases). This CDR3 spans 18 amino acids. Per germline, CDR1 MNHNY and CDR2 SVGAGI (reference sequence). V lost 6 bases to trimming and J lost 5 bases, with 23 bases between them. In DNA, the CDR3 is TGTGCCAGCAGCCACCGCCCGGACAGCTCCACCGATAATTCACCCCTCCACTTT. This sequence encodes CASSHRPDSSTDNSPLHF.

By proportion, this clonotype is medium-sized. V and J are TRBV7-2 and TRBJ1-3; the D is unclear. This CDR3 has 12 amino acids. V was shortened by 3 bases and J by 0 bases, with 0 bases between the two germline ends. CDR1 and CDR2 (germline): SGHTA, FQGNSA. The CDR3 is CASSFSGNTIYF. The CDR3 DNA is TGTGCCAGCAGCTTCTCTGGAAACACCATATATTTT.

The chain links TRBV18 to TRBJ1-1, with TRBD1 matching over 10 bases. V shed 1 base, J shed 8 bases, and the junction held 4 bases outside the gene matches. CDR1 and CDR2 (germline): KGHSH, LQKENI. The CDR3 is 14 residues long. As DNA, the CDR3 is TGTGCCAGCTCACCACAGACAGGGGGCGAGGAAGCTTTCTTT. It specifies CASSPQTGGEEAFF.

The V gene is TRBV28, the J gene TRBJ2-7; weak D call: TRBD2 (6 bases). V lost 8 bases and J 3 bases, leaving 20 bases between the germline ends. The CDR3 consists of 15 residues. Germline V gene sequence: CDR1 MDHEN, CDR2 SYDVKM. The CDR3 protein is CASESPGGPNYEQYF. DNA of the CDR3: TGTGCCAGCGAGTCCCCCGGGGGACCGAACTACGAGCAGTACTTC.

By share, this clonotype ranks as medium-sized. This chain connects TRBV12-3 or TRBV12-4 to TRBJ2-4, with unresolved D. Trimming cost V 4 bases and J 3 bases, with 16 bases left between them. The CDR3 contains 16 residues. CDR3 sequence: CASSYRIRSLKNIQYF. CDR3 in DNA: TGTGCCAGCAGTTATCGGATACGGTCCCTCAAAAACATTCAGTACTTC.

Turning to this clonotype: As the CDR3 is not closed by the conserved phenylalanine or tryptophan, this likely results from a read error. The CDR3 sequence is CASSSLGGTFGELFS. The CDR3 bases are TGTGCCAGCAGCTCCCTAGGAGGGACTTTCGGGGAGCTGTTTTCT. The rearrangement uses TRBV7-8 and TRBJ2-2; D perhaps matches TRBD2 (6 bases). V gave up 4 bases and J gave up 7 bases, with 16 bases separating them. Germline loops: CDR1 SGHVS, CDR2 FQNEAQ. The CDR3 has 15 amino acids.

In its sample, this clonotype ranks as medium-sized. J is TRBJ2-1 and V is TRBV29-1, with 12 bases fitting TRBD2. The length of the CDR3 is 16 residues. Germline CDR1 and CDR2: SQVTM and ANQGSEA. The V segment lost 2 bases and the J segment 2 bases; nucleotides outside the gene matches: 4. In DNA, the CDR3 is TGCAGCGTTGAACCGGGACTAGCGGGCACCTACAATGAGCAGTTCTTC. Translation: CSVEPGLAGTYNEQFF.

There are many counts of this clonotype. Here the CDR3 DNA reads TGCAGCGTTGCAGAGGGGGCGGATACGCAGTATTTT. It specifies CSVAEGADTQYF. The chain couples TRBV29-1 to TRBJ2-3; the match to TRBD1 covers 7 bases. V shed 4 bases, J shed 6 bases, and the junction held 4 bases outside the gene matches. The CDR3 totals 12 residues. Germline V gene sequence: CDR1 SQVTM, CDR2 ANQGSEA.

In this sample, this clonotype turned up once. The genes are TRBV4-2 and TRBJ2-5; a possible D gene is TRBD1 (7 bases). Trimming pared 4 bases from V and 4 bases from J, leaving 16 bases between. Germline CDR1 is LGHNA and CDR2 is YNFKEQ. The CDR3 sequence is 15 residues long. In DNA, the CDR3 is TGTGCCAGCAGCCGTCCAGGGGGGCTTTTAGAGACCCAGTACTTC. This translates into CASSRPGGLLETQYF.

In its sample, this clonotype ranks as medium-sized. The chain carries TRBV2 and TRBJ2-1, with D perhaps given as TRBD1 or TRBD2 (5 bases each). From germline, CDR1 is SNHLY and CDR2 FYNNEI. This CDR3 spans 14 amino acids. Trimming left V 10 bases short and J 0 bases short, with 13 bases between. The CDR3 DNA is TGTGCCATCCCACGGGGCAGCTCCTACAATGAGCAGTTCTTC. Its translation: CAIPRGSSYNEQFF.

This clonotype turned up a few times. The rearrangement links TRBV6-1 to TRBJ1-4; maybe TRBD1 (6 bases). Per the germline V gene, CDR1 is MNHNS and CDR2 is SASEGT. The CDR3 runs 16 residues. The V end lost 5 bases, the J end lost 4 bases, and 17 bases lay between the germline ends. DNA of the CDR3: TGTGCCAGCAGTTCCAATTACGACAGGATTAATGAAAAACTGTTTTTT. Protein sequence: CASSSNYDRINEKLFF.

Within the sample, this clonotype is medium-sized. This chain links TRBV5-3 with TRBJ2-7; D is perhaps TRBD2 (5 bases). TRBV5-3 is given ORF status, its function remaining uncertain. This CDR3 is built from 14 residues. V lost 3 bases and J lost 3, with 13 bases in between. Written as DNA, the CDR3 is TGTGCCAGAAGCTACGCCGGACGGGGCTACGAGCAGTACGTC. This gives the protein CARSYAGRGYEQYV.

This chain uses TRBV6-5 with TRBJ1-6; D remains unclear. The CDR3 has 12 amino acids. V lost 2 bases and J lost 7, with 3 bases in between. Germline V gene lookup returns CDR1 MNHEY and CDR2 SVGAGI. This CDR3 reads CASSYPNSPLHF. As DNA, the CDR3 is TGTGCCAGCAGTTACCCGAATTCACCCCTCCACTTT.

The V call is TRBV5-1, the J call TRBJ1-1; TRBD1 matches at 9 bases. Germline CDR1 SGHRS, CDR2 YFSETQ. The junction had 15 bases not matched to a gene; V was cut back by 2 bases and J by 4 bases. This CDR3 spans 18 amino acids. This CDR3 reads CASSLGYPRDRVGTEAFF. CDR3 sequence (DNA): TGCGCCAGCAGCTTAGGTTACCCACGGGACAGGGTTGGCACTGAAGCTTTCTTT.

This clonotype is judged medium-sized. J is TRBJ2-5 and V is TRBV29-1; D is possibly TRBD2 (6 bases). From germline, CDR1 is SQVTM and CDR2 ANQGSEA. This CDR3 region has 13 residues. V lost 1 base, J lost 5 bases, and 11 bases lay in between. CDR3 loop: CSVEGDGGETQYF. The CDR3 DNA reads as TGCAGCGTTGAAGGCGATGGGGGGGAGACCCAGTACTTC.